This T cell receptor beta chain is from a study of human T cells and chemical hapten exposure. Study-level information: Alopecia areata, totalis or universalis was found in mostly female patients.

At least ten counts were recorded for this clonotype. V lost 0 bases and J 4 bases, leaving 20 bases between the germline ends. The germline V gene encodes CDR1 LGHNA and CDR2 YSLEER. This CDR3 is built from 18 residues. Unique molecular identifiers were attached to individual cDNA molecules during library preparation. TCRdb independently ran MiXCR on the RACE reads; one entry per CDR3 protein. The table shows some 350,000 distinct CDR3 sequences, with around 6.9% occurring only once. This sample's time point: patch test 1, 2 weeks after DPC sensitization. Treatment: therapeutic diphenylcyclopropenone sensitization with weekly scalp DPC. The authors' total RNA extraction used unfractionated whole blood.

This receptor was taken from a woman in her late teens or twenties with alopecia areata. Some clones in this sample may be carry-over from other donors' samples. This material consisted of whole blood, taken in connection with sensitization to the hapten diphenylcyclopropenone (DPC). The rearrangement uses TRBV4-3 and TRBJ2-3, with TRBD2 as a possible D gene (6 bases). This CDR3 reads CASSQDERAGPDADTQYF. The CDR3 DNA reads as TGCGCCAGCAGCCAAGACGAGAGGGCGGGACCAGACGCAGATACGCAGTATTTT.